The 6 T cell receptor beta chains presented below share a single source sample, sequenced in a study of CD8 T cells in ankylosing spondylitis. TCRdb ran MiXCR on the 5' RACE reads and lists one entry per CDR3 protein. Among 210,000 or so distinct CDR3 sequences listed, around 25% were seen once. Sequencing input: blood, either unsorted or a sorted T cell fraction (not recorded which). These receptors were taken from a male donor with ankylosing spondylitis or in good health (not recorded which).

V is TRBV5-4 and J is TRBJ2-5, with D perhaps matching TRBD1 (5 bases). V lost 6 bases to trimming and J lost 2 bases, with 17 bases between them. This CDR3 is 15 amino acids long. Germline loops: CDR1 SGHNT, CDR2 YYREEE (reference sequence). In nucleotides, the CDR3 is TGTGCCAGCACCTTTGGGGTAGGGGTTCAAGAGACCCAGTACTTC. This codes for CASTFGVGVQETQYF.

This clonotype was seen many times. V gene TRBV7-2 combines with J gene TRBJ1-1, with 9 bases matching TRBD1. The CDR3 length is 13 residues. V was clipped by 3 bases and J by 10 bases; unmatched bases: 6. Germline V CDR1 and CDR2: SGHTA, FQGNSA. The CDR3 DNA reads TGTGCCAGCAGCTTCAGGGACAGGGTGACAGCTTTCTTT. Translation: CASSFRDRVTAFF.

At least ten counts were recorded for this clonotype. The chain links TRBV20-1 to TRBJ1-2; TRBD1 might be the D (6 bases). From germline, CDR1 is DFQATT and CDR2 SNEGSKA (reference sequence). CDR3 size: 16 residues. V shed 3 bases and J shed 4 bases, with 21 bases lying between them. This CDR3 is CSARSEGVRGFYGYTF. The CDR3 nucleotides read TGCAGTGCTAGGTCTGAGGGGGTCAGGGGCTTCTATGGCTACACCTTC.

This clonotype was counted ten times or more. V usage is TRBV24-1 and J usage is TRBJ2-1; D may be TRBD2 (5 bases). Deletions cut 3 bases from V and 9 bases from J, with 8 bases between. This CDR3 has 12 amino acids. Per germline, CDR1 KGHDR and CDR2 SFDVKD. DNA for the CDR3: TGTGCCACCAGTGATGAAGGGAGTGAGCAGTTCTTC. Translation: CATSDEGSEQFF.

This clonotype was seen ten or more times. This chain links TRBV29-1 with TRBJ2-3; the match to TRBD2 covers 11 bases. The V gene's germline CDR1 is SQVTM and CDR2 ANQGSEA. After removal of 5 bases from V and 4 bases from J, the junction contained 8 bases not matched to a gene. This CDR3 contains 15 residues. The chain's CDR3 is CSVPTSGTLSDTQYF. DNA of the CDR3: TGCAGCGTTCCGACTAGCGGGACTCTTTCAGATACGCAGTATTTT.

The sample holds many counts of this clonotype. This chain connects TRBV10-1 to TRBJ1-6, with D perhaps matching TRBD1 (6 bases). V lost 3 bases, J lost 7 bases, and 10 bases lay in between. The length of the CDR3 is 14 residues. In germline, CDR1 is WNHNN, CDR2 SYGVQD (reference sequence). The CDR3 sequence: CASSDRTENSPLHF. CDR3 nucleotide sequence: TGCGCCAGCAGTGACAGGACAGAGAATTCACCCCTCCACTTT.